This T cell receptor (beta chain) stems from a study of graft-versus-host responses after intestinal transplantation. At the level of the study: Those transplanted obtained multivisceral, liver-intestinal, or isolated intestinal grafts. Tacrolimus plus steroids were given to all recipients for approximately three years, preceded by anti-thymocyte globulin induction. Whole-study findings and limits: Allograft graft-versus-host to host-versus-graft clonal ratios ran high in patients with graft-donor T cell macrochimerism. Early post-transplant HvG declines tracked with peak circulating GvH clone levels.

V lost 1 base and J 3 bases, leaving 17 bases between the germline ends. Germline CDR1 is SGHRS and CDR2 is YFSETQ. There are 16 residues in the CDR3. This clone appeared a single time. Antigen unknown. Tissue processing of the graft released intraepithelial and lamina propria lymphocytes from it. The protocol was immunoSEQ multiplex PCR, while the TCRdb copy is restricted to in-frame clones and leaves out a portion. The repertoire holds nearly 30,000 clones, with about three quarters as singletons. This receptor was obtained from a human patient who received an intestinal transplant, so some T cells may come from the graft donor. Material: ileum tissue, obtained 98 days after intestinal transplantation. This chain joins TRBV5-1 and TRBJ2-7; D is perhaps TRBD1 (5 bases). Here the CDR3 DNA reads TGCGCCAGCAGCTTGCGTAGGGGCCCTCCATTCTACGAGCAGTACTTC. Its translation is CASSLRRGPPFYEQYF.